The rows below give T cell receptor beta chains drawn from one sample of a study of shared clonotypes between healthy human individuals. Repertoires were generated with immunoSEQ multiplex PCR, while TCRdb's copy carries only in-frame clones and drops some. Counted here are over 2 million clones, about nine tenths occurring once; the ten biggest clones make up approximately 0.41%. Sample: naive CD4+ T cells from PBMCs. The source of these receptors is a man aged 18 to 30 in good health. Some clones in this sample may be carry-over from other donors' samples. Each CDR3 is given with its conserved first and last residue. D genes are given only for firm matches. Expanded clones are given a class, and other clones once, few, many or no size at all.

CDR3: CASSLLSRDRAYEQYF
DNA: TGCGCCAGCAGCCTATTATCCCGGGACAGAGCCTACGAGCAGTACTTC
D: TRBD1
J: TRBJ2-7
V: TRBV4-3
size: -

CDR3: CASSLSVLKGAQETQYF
DNA: TGCGCCAGCAGCCTCTCGGTTCTCAAAGGGGCCCAAGAGACCCAGTACTTC
D: -
J: TRBJ2-5
V: TRBV5-1
size: -

CDR3: CASRPQGVNTDTQYF
DNA: TGCGCCAGCAGGCCACAGGGGGTGAACACAGATACGCAGTATTTT
D: TRBD1
J: TRBJ2-3
V: TRBV5-1
size: -

CDR3: CASSFPFNEQFF
DNA: TGTGCCAGCAGCTTCCCTTTCAATGAGCAGTTCTTC
D: -
J: TRBJ2-1
V: TRBV7-9
size: -

CDR3: CASSQYDGGANYGYTF
DNA: TGTGCCAGCAGTCAGTATGACGGAGGAGCTAACTATGGCTACACCTTC
D: -
J: TRBJ1-2
V: TRBV28
size: -

CDR3: CASSPGGLGETQYF
DNA: TGTGCCAGCAGTCCTGGGGGGCTGGGGGAGACCCAGTACTTC
D: -
J: TRBJ2-5
V: TRBV6-1
size: once

CDR3: CASSLRGNTGELFF
DNA: TGTGCCAGCAGCTTGCGGGGGAACACCGGGGAGCTGTTTTTT
D: -
J: TRBJ2-2
V: TRBV7-6
size: -

CDR3: CATLTSGSRNTQYF
DNA: TGTGCCACCCTTACTAGCGGGAGTAGGAATACGCAGTATTTT
D: TRBD2
J: TRBJ2-3
V: TRBV7-9
size: -

CDR3: CASSLFTAYEQYF
DNA: TGCGCCAGCAGCTTATTCACGGCCTACGAGCAGTACTTC
D: -
J: TRBJ2-7
V: TRBV5-1
size: -

CDR3: CASSWASGGEETQYF
DNA: TGTGCCAGCAGTTGGGCTAGCGGGGGGGAAGAGACCCAGTACTTC
D: TRBD2
J: TRBJ2-5
V: TRBV2
size: -

CDR3: CASSLVTSASGEQFF
DNA: TGCGCCAGCAGCTTGGTAACTAGCGCATCAGGTGAGCAGTTCTTC
D: TRBD2
J: TRBJ2-1
V: TRBV5-1
size: -

CDR3: CARSLGPGNTEAFF
DNA: TGTGCCAGAAGCTTGGGGCCGGGGAACACTGAAGCTTTCTTT
D: -
J: TRBJ1-1
V: TRBV7-5
size: few

CDR3: CASSYDPRGSTEAFF
DNA: TGCGCCAGCAGCTACGACCCCCGGGGTTCTACTGAAGCTTTCTTT
D: -
J: TRBJ1-1
V: TRBV5-1
size: -

CDR3: CASTAGTDTQYF
DNA: TGTGCCAGTACCGCCGGGACAGATACGCAGTATTTT
D: -
J: TRBJ2-3
V: TRBV19
size: -

CDR3: CASSLGEQGGNQPQHF
DNA: TGCGCCAGCAGCTTGGGGGAACAGGGGGGAAATCAGCCCCAGCATTTT
D: TRBD1
J: TRBJ1-5
V: TRBV5-1
size: -

CDR3: CASSYSGVDTQYF
DNA: TGTGCCAGCAGTTACTCAGGGGTAGATACGCAGTATTTT
D: -
J: TRBJ2-3
V: TRBV6-5
size: -

CDR3: CATKRGLGETQYF
DNA: TGTGCCACTAAAAGGGGACTCGGGGAGACCCAGTACTTC
D: -
J: TRBJ2-5
V: TRBV15
size: -

CDR3: CASSQIQAYEQYF
DNA: TGTGCCAGCAGCCAGATACAGGCCTACGAGCAGTACTTC
D: -
J: TRBJ2-7
V: TRBV11-2
size: -

CDR3: CSVEDRGGKTQYF
DNA: TGCAGCGTTGAAGATCGAGGTGGAAAGACCCAGTACTTC
D: -
J: TRBJ2-5
V: TRBV29-1
size: -

CDR3: CASSLYSRIPYEQYF
DNA: TGTGCCAGCAGTTTATACTCGCGGATACCCTACGAGCAGTACTTC
D: -
J: TRBJ2-7
V: TRBV28
size: -

CDR3: CASSRSVQGAVGELFF
DNA: TGCGCCAGCAGCCGGAGTGTACAGGGGGCGGTCGGGGAGCTGTTTTTT
D: TRBD1
J: TRBJ2-2
V: TRBV4-1
size: -

CDR3: CASSLELQPQHF
DNA: TGTGCCAGCAGCTTAGAGTTACAGCCCCAGCATTTT
D: -
J: TRBJ1-5
V: TRBV7-2
size: -

CDR3: CASSFQRISSYNEQFF
DNA: TGCGCCAGCAGCTTTCAGCGGATCAGCTCCTACAATGAGCAGTTCTTC
D: -
J: TRBJ2-1
V: TRBV5-1
size: -

CDR3: CASSFVTEAFF
DNA: TGTGCCAGCAGTTTTGTGACTGAAGCTTTCTTT
D: -
J: TRBJ1-1
V: TRBV28
size: -

CDR3: CASSLDRENPEAFF
DNA: TGTGCCAGCAGCTTAGACAGGGAGAACCCTGAAGCTTTCTTT
D: -
J: TRBJ1-1
V: TRBV11-2
size: -

CDR3: CASRAATGGTGNQPQHF
DNA: TGTGCCAGCAGGGCTGCGACAGGGGGTACGGGCAATCAGCCCCAGCATTTT
D: TRBD1
J: TRBJ1-5
V: TRBV2
size: few

CDR3: CASSRGDVETQYF
DNA: TGTGCCAGTAGTAGGGGAGATGTCGAGACCCAGTACTTC
D: -
J: TRBJ2-5
V: TRBV19
size: -

CDR3: CASSLALGTSNQPQHF
DNA: TGTGCCAGCAGCTTAGCTCTGGGGACCAGCAATCAGCCCCAGCATTTT
D: -
J: TRBJ1-5
V: TRBV7-8
size: -

CDR3: CASSWVGKPYNEQFF
DNA: TGTGCCAGCAGTTGGGTAGGGAAACCTTACAATGAGCAGTTCTTC
D: -
J: TRBJ2-1
V: TRBV27
size: -